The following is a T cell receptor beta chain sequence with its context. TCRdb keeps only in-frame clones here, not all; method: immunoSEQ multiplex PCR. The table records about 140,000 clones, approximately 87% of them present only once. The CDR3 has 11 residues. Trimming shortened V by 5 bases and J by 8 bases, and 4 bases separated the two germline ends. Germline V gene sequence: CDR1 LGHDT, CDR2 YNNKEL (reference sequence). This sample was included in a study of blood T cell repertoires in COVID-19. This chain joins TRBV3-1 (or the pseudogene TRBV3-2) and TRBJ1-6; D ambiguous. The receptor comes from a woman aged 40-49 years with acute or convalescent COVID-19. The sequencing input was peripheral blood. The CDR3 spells CASSSDSPLHF. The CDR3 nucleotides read TGTGCCAGCAGCTCAGATTCACCCCTCCACTTT.